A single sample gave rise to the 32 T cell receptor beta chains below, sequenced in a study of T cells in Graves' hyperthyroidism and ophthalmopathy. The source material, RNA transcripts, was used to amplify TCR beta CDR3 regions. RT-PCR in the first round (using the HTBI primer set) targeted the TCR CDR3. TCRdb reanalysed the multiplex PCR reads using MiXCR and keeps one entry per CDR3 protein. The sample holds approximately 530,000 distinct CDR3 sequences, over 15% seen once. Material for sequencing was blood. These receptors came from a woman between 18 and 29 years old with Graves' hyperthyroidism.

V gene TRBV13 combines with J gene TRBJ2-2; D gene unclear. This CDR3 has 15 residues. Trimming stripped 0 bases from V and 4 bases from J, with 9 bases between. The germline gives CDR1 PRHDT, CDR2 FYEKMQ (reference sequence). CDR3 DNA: TGTGCCAGCAGCTTAGGTAGGGATACCACCGGGGAGCTGTTTTTT. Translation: CASSLGRDTTGELFF. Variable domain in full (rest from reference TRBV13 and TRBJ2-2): AAGVIQSPRHLIKEKRETATLKCYPIPRHDTVYWYQQGPGQDPQFLISFYEKMQSDKGSIPDRFSAQQFSDYHSELNMSSLELGDSALYFCASSLGRDTTGELFFGEGSRLTVL.

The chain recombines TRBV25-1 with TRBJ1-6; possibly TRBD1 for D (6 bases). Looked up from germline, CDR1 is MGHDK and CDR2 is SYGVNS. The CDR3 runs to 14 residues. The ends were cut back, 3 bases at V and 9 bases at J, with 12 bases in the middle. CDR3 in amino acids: CASSETGASSPLHF. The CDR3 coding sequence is TGTGCCAGCAGTGAGACGGGGGCTAGTTCACCCCTCCACTTT.

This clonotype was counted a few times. The CDR3 DNA follows: TGCGCCAGCAGCTCTTTGGGCGTCGGAGTAATGAACACTGAAGCTTTCTTT. This codes for CASSSLGVGVMNTEAFF. The V and J genes are TRBV5-1 and TRBJ1-1; D ambiguous. The CDR3 length is 17 residues. The V and J ends lost 3 bases and 0 bases respectively, with 18 bases between them. The germline V gene encodes CDR1 SGHRS and CDR2 YFSETQ.

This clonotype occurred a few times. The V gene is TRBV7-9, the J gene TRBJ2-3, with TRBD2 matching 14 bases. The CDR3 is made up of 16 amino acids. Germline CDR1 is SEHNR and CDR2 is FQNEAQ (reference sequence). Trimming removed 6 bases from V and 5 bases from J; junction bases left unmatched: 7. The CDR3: CASSFGLAGGRDTQYF. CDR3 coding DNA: TGTGCCAGCAGTTTTGGACTAGCGGGAGGTAGAGATACGCAGTATTTT.

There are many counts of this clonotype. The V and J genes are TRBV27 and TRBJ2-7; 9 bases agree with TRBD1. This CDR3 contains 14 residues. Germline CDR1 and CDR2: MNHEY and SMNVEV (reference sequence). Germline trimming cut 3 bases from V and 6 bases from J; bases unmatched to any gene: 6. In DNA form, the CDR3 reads TGTGCCAGCAGTTTCCGGGACAGGGTAGGCGAGCAGTACTTC. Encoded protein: CASSFRDRVGEQYF.

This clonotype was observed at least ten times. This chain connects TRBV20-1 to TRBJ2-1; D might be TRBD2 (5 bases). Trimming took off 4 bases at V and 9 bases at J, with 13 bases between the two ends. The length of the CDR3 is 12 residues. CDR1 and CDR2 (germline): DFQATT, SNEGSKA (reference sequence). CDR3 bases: TGCAGTGCTATGGTGGGAGTCACTGAGCAGTTCTTC. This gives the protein CSAMVGVTEQFF.

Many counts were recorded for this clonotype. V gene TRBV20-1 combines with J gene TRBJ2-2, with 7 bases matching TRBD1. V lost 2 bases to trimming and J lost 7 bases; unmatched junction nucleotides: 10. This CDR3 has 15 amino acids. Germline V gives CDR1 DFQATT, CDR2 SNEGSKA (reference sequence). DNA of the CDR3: TGCAGTGCTAGAAGGCCGCAGGGGGATGTCGGGGAGCTGTTTTTT. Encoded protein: CSARRPQGDVGELFF.

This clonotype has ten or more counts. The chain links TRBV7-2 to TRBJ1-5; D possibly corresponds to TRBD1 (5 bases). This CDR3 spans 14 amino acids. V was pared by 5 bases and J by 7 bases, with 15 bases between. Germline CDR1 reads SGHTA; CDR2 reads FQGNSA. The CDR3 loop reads CASSPDSNLQPQHF. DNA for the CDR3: TGTGCCAGCAGCCCCGACAGTAACCTGCAGCCCCAGCATTTT.

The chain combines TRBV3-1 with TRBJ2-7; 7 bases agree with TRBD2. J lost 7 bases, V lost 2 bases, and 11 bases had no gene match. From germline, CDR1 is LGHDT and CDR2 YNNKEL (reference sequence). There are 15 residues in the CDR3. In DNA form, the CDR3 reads TGTGCCAGCAGCCAACCCGGGAGGCTCCGTTTTGAGCAGTACTTC. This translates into CASSQPGRLRFEQYF.

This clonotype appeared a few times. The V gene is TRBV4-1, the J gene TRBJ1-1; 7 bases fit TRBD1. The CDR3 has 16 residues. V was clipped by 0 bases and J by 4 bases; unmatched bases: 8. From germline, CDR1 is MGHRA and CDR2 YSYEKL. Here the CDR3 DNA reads TGCGCCAGCAGCCAAGACCATACAGGGGTCGGCACTGAAGCTTTCTTT. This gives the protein CASSQDHTGVGTEAFF.

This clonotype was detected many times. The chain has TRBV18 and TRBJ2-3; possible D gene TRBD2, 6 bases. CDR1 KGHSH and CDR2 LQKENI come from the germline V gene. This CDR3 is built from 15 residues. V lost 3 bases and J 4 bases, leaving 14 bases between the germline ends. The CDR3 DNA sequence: TGTGCCAGCTCACCCCTCAAGCGGGTCCCAGATACGCAGTATTTT. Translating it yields CASSPLKRVPDTQYF.

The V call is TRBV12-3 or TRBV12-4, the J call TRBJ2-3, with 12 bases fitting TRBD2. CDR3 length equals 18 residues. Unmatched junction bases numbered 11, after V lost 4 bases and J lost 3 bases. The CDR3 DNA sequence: TGTGCCAGCAGTTCCGAACCGAGACTAGCGGGAGTTACAGATACGCAGTATTTT. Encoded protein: CASSSEPRLAGVTDTQYF.

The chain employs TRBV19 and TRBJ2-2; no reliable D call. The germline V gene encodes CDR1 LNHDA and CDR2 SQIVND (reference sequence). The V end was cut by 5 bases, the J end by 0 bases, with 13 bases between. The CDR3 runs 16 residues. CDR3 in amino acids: CASSPEDRPNTGELFF. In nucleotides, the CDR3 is TGTGCCAGTAGTCCCGAGGACCGACCGAACACCGGGGAGCTGTTTTTT.

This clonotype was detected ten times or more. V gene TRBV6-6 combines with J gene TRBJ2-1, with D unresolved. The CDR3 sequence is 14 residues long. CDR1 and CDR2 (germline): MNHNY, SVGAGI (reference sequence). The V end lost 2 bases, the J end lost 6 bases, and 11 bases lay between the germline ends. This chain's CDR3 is CASSYRPEANEQFF. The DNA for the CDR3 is TGTGCCAGCAGTTACCGTCCAGAGGCCAATGAGCAGTTCTTC.

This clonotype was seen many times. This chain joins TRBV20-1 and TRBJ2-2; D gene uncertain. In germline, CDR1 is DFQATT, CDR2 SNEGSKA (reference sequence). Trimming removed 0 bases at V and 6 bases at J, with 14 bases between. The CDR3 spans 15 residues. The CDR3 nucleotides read TGCAGTGCTAGAGAGGGCGCAGGATGGGCCGGGGAGCTGTTTTTT. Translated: CSAREGAGWAGELFF.

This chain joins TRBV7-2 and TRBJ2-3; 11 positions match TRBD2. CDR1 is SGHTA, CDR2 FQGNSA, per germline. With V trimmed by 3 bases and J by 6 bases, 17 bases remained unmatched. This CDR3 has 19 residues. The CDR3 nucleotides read TGTGCCAGCAGCTTTCGCCGGATCGATACTAGCGGGAGCTCGGATACGCAGTATTTT. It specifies CASSFRRIDTSGSSDTQYF.

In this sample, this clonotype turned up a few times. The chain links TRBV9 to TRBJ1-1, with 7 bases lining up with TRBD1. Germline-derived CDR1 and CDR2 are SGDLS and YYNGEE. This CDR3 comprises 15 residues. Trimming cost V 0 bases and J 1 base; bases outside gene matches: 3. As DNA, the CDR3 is TGTGCCAGCAGCGTAGAGGGACAGCCGAACACTGAAGCTTTCTTT. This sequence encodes CASSVEGQPNTEAFF.

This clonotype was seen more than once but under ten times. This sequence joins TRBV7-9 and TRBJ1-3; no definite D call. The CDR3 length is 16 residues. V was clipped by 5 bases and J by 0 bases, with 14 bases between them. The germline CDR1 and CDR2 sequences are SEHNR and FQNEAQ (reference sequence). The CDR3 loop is CASSHSGVNSGNTIYF. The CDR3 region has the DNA TGTGCCAGCAGCCACAGTGGGGTAAACTCTGGAAACACCATATATTTT.

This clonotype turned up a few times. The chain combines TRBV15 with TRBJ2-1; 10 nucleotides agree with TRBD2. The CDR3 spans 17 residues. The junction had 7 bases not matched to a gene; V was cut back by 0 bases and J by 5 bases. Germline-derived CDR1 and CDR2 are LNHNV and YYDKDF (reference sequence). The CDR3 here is CATSRDVRTSGHNEQFF. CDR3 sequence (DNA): TGTGCCACCAGCAGAGATGTTAGGACTAGCGGACACAATGAGCAGTTCTTC.

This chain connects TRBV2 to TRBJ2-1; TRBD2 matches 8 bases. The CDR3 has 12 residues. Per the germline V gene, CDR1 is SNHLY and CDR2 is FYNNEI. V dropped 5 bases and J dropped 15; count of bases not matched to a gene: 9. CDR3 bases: TGTGCCAGCAGTCGAGAGCGGGAGTTGTGGTTCTTC. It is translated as CASSRERELWFF.

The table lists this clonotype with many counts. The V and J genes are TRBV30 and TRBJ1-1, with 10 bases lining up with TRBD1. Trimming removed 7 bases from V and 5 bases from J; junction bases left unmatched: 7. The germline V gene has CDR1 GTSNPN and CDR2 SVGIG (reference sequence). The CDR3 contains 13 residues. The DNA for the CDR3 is TGTGCCTTCGACGGGACAGGGGATACTGAAGCTTTCTTT. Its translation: CAFDGTGDTEAFF.

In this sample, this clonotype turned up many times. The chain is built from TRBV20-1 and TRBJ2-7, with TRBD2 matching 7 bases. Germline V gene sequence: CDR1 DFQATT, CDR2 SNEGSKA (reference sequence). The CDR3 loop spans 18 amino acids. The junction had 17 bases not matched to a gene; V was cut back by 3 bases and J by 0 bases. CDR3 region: CSASFPGESGTASYEQYF. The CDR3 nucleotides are TGCAGTGCTAGTTTTCCGGGTGAGAGCGGGACGGCCTCCTACGAGCAGTACTTC.

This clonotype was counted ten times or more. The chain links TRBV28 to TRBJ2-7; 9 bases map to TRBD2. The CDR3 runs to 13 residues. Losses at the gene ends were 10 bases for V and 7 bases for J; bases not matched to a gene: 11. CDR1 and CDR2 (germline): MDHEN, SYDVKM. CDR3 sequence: CATKAGGWGEQYF. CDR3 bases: TGTGCCACAAAAGCGGGAGGTTGGGGTGAGCAGTACTTC.

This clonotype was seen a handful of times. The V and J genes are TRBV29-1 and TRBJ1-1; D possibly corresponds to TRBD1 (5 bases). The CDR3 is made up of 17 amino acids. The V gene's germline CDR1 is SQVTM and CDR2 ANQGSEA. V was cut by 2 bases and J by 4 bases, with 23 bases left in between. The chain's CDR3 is CSVELFQGELIATEAFF. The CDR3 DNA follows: TGCAGCGTTGAACTTTTTCAGGGAGAATTAATAGCCACTGAAGCTTTCTTT.

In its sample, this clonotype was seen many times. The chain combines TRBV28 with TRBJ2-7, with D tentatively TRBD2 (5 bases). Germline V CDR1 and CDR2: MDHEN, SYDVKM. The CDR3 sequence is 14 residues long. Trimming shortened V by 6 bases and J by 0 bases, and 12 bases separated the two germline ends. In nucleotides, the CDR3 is TGTGCCAGCAGGCGGACTGGTATCTCCTACGAGCAGTACTTC. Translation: CASRRTGISYEQYF.

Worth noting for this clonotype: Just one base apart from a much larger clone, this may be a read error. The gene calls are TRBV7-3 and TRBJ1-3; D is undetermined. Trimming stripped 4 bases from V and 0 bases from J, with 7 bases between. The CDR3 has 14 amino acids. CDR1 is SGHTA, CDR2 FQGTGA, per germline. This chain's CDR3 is CASSSRDSGNTIYF. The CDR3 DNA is TGTGCCAGCAGCTCTCGGGACTCTGGAAACACCATATATTTT.

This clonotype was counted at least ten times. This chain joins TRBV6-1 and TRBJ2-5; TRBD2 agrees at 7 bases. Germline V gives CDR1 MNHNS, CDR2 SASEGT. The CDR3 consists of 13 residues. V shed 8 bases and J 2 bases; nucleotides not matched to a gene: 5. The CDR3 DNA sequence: TGTGCCAGCCGCCCTAGCGGACAAGAGACCCAGTACTTC. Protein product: CASRPSGQETQYF.

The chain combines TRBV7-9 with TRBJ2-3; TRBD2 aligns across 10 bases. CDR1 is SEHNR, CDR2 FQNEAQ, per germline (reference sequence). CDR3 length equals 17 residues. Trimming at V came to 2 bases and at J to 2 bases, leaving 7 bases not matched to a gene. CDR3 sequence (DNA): TGTGCCAGCAGCTTATTAGCGGGAGGATATTCCACAGATACGCAGTATTTT. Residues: CASSLLAGGYSTDTQYF.

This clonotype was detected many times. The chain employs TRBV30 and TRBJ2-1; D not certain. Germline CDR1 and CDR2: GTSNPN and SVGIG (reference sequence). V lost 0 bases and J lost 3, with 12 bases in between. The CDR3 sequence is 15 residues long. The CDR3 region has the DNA TGTGCCTGGAGTGTACGGGCAGCTTTCTACAATGAGCAGTTCTTC. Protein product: CAWSVRAAFYNEQFF.

The CDR3 DNA reads TGTGCCAGCCGAGTAAACAGGGGGAGTGAAGCTTTCTTT. Amino acids: CASRVNRGSEAFF. This chain uses TRBV6-1 with TRBJ1-1; 8 positions agree with TRBD1. The V gene's germline CDR1 is MNHNS and CDR2 SASEGT. V trimming: 8 bases; J trimming: 7 bases; junction bases outside the gene matches: 9. CDR3 length: 13 residues.

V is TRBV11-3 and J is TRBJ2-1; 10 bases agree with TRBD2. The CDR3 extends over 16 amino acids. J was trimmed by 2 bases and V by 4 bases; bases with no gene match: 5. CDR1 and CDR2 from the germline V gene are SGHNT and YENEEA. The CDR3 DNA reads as TGTGCCAGCAGCTCCTGGCTAGCGGGGGCCTACAATGAGCAGTTCTTC. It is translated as CASSSWLAGAYNEQFF.

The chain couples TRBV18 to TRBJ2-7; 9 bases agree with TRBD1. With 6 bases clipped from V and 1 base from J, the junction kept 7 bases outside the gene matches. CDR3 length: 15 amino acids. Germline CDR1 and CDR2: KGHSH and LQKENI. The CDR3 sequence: CASSQTGGRSYEQYF. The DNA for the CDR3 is TGTGCCAGCTCTCAAACAGGGGGCAGGTCCTACGAGCAGTACTTC.